The 23 T cell receptor beta chains presented below share a single source sample, sequenced in a study of T cell responses to AZD1222 COVID-19 vaccine (dated by TCRdb to about 2021). The library was obtained by the immunoSEQ multiplex PCR assay. TCRdb holds this immuneACCESS table with in-frame rearrangements only. Some clones are missing; in checked studies, unresolved V genes explain under half, and the rest has no known cause. The sample yields 250,000 to 300,000 clones; approximately 94% were counted once. The top ten clones comprise about 0.5% of the sample. Interpreted using the paper, the time point label stands for: about 28 days (+/-7) after the second vaccine dose. The sequencing here drew on peripheral blood, taken 28 days after the second AZD1222 dose. Receptor source: an adult who received the AZD1222 COVID-19 vaccine.

The genes are TRBV19 and TRBJ2-1; possible D gene TRBD2, 5 bases. V was trimmed by 1 base and J by 5 bases, leaving 9 bases between them. The CDR3 is 14 amino acids. Per germline, CDR1 LNHDA and CDR2 SQIVND (reference sequence). DNA of the CDR3: TGTGCCAGTAGTATAGGCCCAGCGGACAATGAGCAGTTCTTC. Its translation is CASSIGPADNEQFF.

This chain connects TRBV6-2 or TRBV6-3 to TRBJ2-5, with D possibly matching TRBD1 (6 bases). The V end lost 0 bases, the J end lost 7 bases, and 9 bases lay between the germline ends. CDR1 is MNHEY, CDR2 SVGEGT, per germline. The CDR3 has 13 residues. Written as DNA, the CDR3 is TGTGCCAGCAGTTACTCGAGGACAGTGACCCAGTACTTC. This translates into CASSYSRTVTQYF.

The CDR3 nucleotides are TGTGCCAGCTCCCCCGGGGTCCTGAACACTGAAGCTTTCTTT. It yields the protein CASSPGVLNTEAFF. This chain joins TRBV18 and TRBJ1-1; no definite D call. The CDR3 is 14 amino acids. Trimming took 6 bases from V and 0 from J, leaving 11 bases between them. Germline V gene data show CDR1 as KGHSH and CDR2 as LQKENI.

V gene TRBV19 combines with J gene TRBJ2-7, with D perhaps TRBD2 (7 bases). Germline lookup yields CDR1 LNHDA and CDR2 SQIVND (reference sequence). CDR3 length equals 14 residues. V was shortened by 6 bases and J by 2 bases, with 14 bases between the two germline ends. The CDR3: CASRGGDTTYEQYF. In DNA, the CDR3 is TGTGCCAGTAGAGGGGGGGACACCACCTACGAGCAGTACTTC. Complete variable domain (other parts from reference TRBV19 and TRBJ2-7): DGGITQSPKYLFRKEGQNVTLSCEQNLNHDAMYWYRQDPGQGLRLIYYSQIVNDFQKGDIAEGYSVSREKKESFPLTVTSAQKNPTAFYLCASRGGDTTYEQYFGPGTRLTVT.

The chain carries TRBV4-1 and TRBJ1-4; perhaps TRBD1 as D (5 bases). This CDR3 spans 14 amino acids. Germline lookup yields CDR1 MGHRA and CDR2 YSYEKL. V shed 1 base and J shed 7 bases, with 10 bases lying between them. This CDR3 is CASSQAGIGEKLFF. CDR3 DNA: TGCGCCAGCAGCCAAGCAGGGATCGGTGAAAAACTGTTTTTT.

This rearrangement joins TRBV4-3 to TRBJ2-7, with 9 bases lining up with TRBD1. Germline assignment: CDR1 LGHNA and CDR2 YSLEER. The CDR3 contains 19 residues. V was clipped by 0 bases and J by 5 bases; unmatched bases: 17. The CDR3 spells CASSQDSQVGTGYNNEQYF. CDR3 nucleotide sequence: TGCGCCAGCAGCCAAGACTCCCAGGTGGGGACAGGGTATAATAACGAGCAGTACTTC.

The J gene is TRBJ1-5, the V gene TRBV7-2, with D unresolved. This CDR3 has 14 amino acids. V lost 3 bases and J lost 4, with 10 bases in between. Germline V gene sequence: CDR1 SGHTA, CDR2 FQGNSA. CDR3 protein: CASSLSWVNQPQHF. In nucleotides, the CDR3 is TGTGCCAGCAGCTTGTCCTGGGTAAATCAGCCCCAGCATTTT.

V gene TRBV24-1 combines with J gene TRBJ2-2; D call uncertain. CDR1 KGHDR and CDR2 SFDVKD come from the germline V gene. The CDR3 has 15 amino acids. Trimming removed 4 bases at V and 0 bases at J, with 8 bases between. The CDR3 nucleotides read TGTGCCACCAGTGACACTGCCTCGAACACCGGGGAGCTGTTTTTT. This encodes CATSDTASNTGELFF.

This chain connects TRBV24-1 to TRBJ2-1, with 13 bases identical to TRBD2. CDR1 KGHDR and CDR2 SFDVKD come from the germline V gene. This CDR3 region has 15 residues. V trimming: 3 bases; J trimming: 7 bases; junction bases outside the gene matches: 2. This CDR3 reads CATSDPTSGRNEQFF. The CDR3 nucleotides are TGTGCCACCAGTGATCCGACTAGCGGGAGGAATGAGCAGTTCTTC.

The V call is TRBV25-1, the J call TRBJ2-5, with TRBD1 matching 11 bases. V was pared by 3 bases and J by 5 bases, with 5 bases of the junction left unmatched. CDR3 length: 15 amino acids. Germline values: CDR1 MGHDK, CDR2 SYGVNS. CDR3 DNA sequence: TGTGCCAGCAGTGATAGGGACAGGGGGGTGGAGACCCAGTACTTC. Its translation is CASSDRDRGVETQYF.

This chain connects TRBV5-4 to TRBJ1-2, with TRBD1 as a possible D gene (5 bases). Germline-derived CDR1 and CDR2 are SGHNT and YYREEE (reference sequence). The CDR3 loop spans 16 amino acids. Trimming stripped 5 bases from V and 4 bases from J, with 21 bases between. This CDR3 reads CASSPLQEVTGYGYTF. As DNA, the CDR3 is TGTGCCAGCAGTCCGTTACAGGAAGTCACGGGCTATGGCTACACCTTC.

The V and J genes are TRBV5-6 and TRBJ2-2; 12 bases map to TRBD2. After removal of 4 bases from V and 1 base from J, the junction contained 2 bases not matched to a gene. The CDR3 contains 16 residues. Germline loops: CDR1 SGHDT, CDR2 YYEEEE. The CDR3 spells CASSTGLAGNTGELFF. Here the CDR3 DNA reads TGTGCCAGCAGCACGGGACTAGCGGGGAACACCGGGGAGCTGTTTTTT.

The chain joins TRBV28 to TRBJ1-2; perhaps TRBD1 as D (6 bases). The length of the CDR3 is 14 residues. CDR1 is MDHEN and CDR2 is SYDVKM in the germline V gene. Deletions cut 6 bases from V and 3 bases from J, with 14 bases between. The CDR3, as DNA: TGTGCCAGCAGGCGGGGGGGCGAGGACTATGGCTACACCTTC. Residues: CASRRGGEDYGYTF.

This chain joins TRBV11-2 and TRBJ1-2; TRBD1 might be the D (5 bases). The V and J ends lost 4 bases and 7 bases respectively, with 13 bases between them. Germline CDR1 SGHAT, CDR2 FQNNGV. This CDR3 region has 13 residues. CDR3 in amino acids: CASSWRGRGGYTF. The CDR3 bases are TGTGCCAGCAGCTGGAGGGGCCGCGGTGGCTACACCTTC.

This chain joins TRBV5-8 and TRBJ1-1, with TRBD1 identical over 7 bases. The CDR3 is made up of 15 amino acids. Germline trimming cut 0 bases from V and 5 bases from J; bases unmatched to any gene: 7. Germline CDR1 is SGHTS and CDR2 is YDEGEE. CDR3 loop: CASSLGQGGWTEAFF. The CDR3 DNA reads as TGTGCCAGCAGCTTGGGACAGGGAGGTTGGACTGAAGCTTTCTTT.

The V call is TRBV5-5, the J call TRBJ2-1; D is possibly TRBD1 or TRBD2 (5 bases each). Trimming removed 4 bases at V and 6 bases at J, with 17 bases between. Germline V gene sequence: CDR1 SGHKS, CDR2 YYEKEE (reference sequence). This CDR3 comprises 15 residues. In nucleotides, the CDR3 is TGTGCCAGCAGCACCGGGACGGACCCTCTCAATGAGCAGTTCTTC. It yields the protein CASSTGTDPLNEQFF.

The count of this clone is one. V usage is TRBV29-1 and J usage is TRBJ1-1; unclear D gene. The V gene's germline CDR1 is SQVTM and CDR2 ANQGSEA. Deletions cut 3 bases from V and 1 base from J, with 12 bases between. The CDR3 contains 14 residues. This CDR3 reads CSVDPGARNTEAFF. CDR3 bases: TGCAGCGTTGATCCGGGCGCAAGGAACACTGAAGCTTTCTTT.

The chain links TRBV14 to TRBJ2-5, with TRBD2 matching over 7 bases. V shed 4 bases, J shed 4 bases, and the junction held 6 bases outside the gene matches. The CDR3 is 14 amino acids. The germline V gene encodes CDR1 SGHDN and CDR2 FVKESK. The CDR3 DNA reads TGTGCCAGCAGCCCGACTAGCTCCCGAGAGACCCAGTACTTC. Translating gives CASSPTSSRETQYF.

The rearrangement joins TRBV3-1 (or the pseudogene TRBV3-2) to TRBJ2-3, with 11 bases matching TRBD2. Germline V CDR1 and CDR2: LGHDT, YNNKEL (reference sequence). The CDR3 is 15 residues long. V was pared by 6 bases and J by 4 bases, with 6 bases of the junction left unmatched. The CDR3 DNA is TGTGCCAGCAGGGGTCTAGCGGGGGGCCCAGATACGCAGTATTTT. It yields the protein CASRGLAGGPDTQYF.

The rearrangement joins TRBV10-3 to TRBJ1-5; no clear D. Looked up from germline, CDR1 is ENHRY and CDR2 is SYGVKD. The CDR3 consists of 14 residues. With 0 bases removed from V and 8 bases from J, the gap between germline ends came to 11 bases. The CDR3 DNA sequence: TGTGCCATCAGTGAGTCGAACATGGGAGAGCCCCAGCATTTT. It encodes CAISESNMGEPQHF.

The chain recombines TRBV3-1 (or the pseudogene TRBV3-2) with TRBJ2-1, with D perhaps TRBD1 (5 bases). V lost 3 bases and J lost 3, with 15 bases in between. Germline CDR1 LGHDT, CDR2 YNNKEL (reference sequence). The CDR3 covers 16 residues. CDR3 nucleotide sequence: TGTGCCAGCAGCCAGCTAAAGGCGACAGTCTACAATGAGCAGTTCTTC. This gives the protein CASSQLKATVYNEQFF.

V is TRBV2 and J is TRBJ1-4, with D perhaps TRBD1 (6 bases). The CDR3 contains 14 residues. Germline V gene lookup returns CDR1 SNHLY and CDR2 FYNNEI. The V and J ends lost 2 bases and 13 bases respectively, with 17 bases between them. CDR3 protein: CASSELQGLGGLFF. Here the CDR3 DNA reads TGTGCCAGCAGTGAATTACAGGGACTGGGGGGACTGTTTTTT.

The chain uses TRBV28 and TRBJ2-1; tentatively, D is TRBD1 or TRBD2 (5 bases each). Germline CDR1 MDHEN, CDR2 SYDVKM. Trimming removed 2 bases from V and 0 bases from J, with 23 bases in between. This CDR3 spans 20 amino acids. The CDR3 loop reads CASSLPPPGPEIYSYNEQFF. The CDR3 nucleotides are TGTGCCAGCAGTTTACCCCCTCCGGGGCCGGAGATATACTCCTACAATGAGCAGTTCTTC. The whole variable domain, filled in from reference TRBV28 and TRBJ2-1, reads DVKVTQSSRYLVKRTGEKVFLECVQDMDHENMFWYRQDPGLGLRLIYFSYDVKMKEKGDIPEGYSVSREKKERFSLILESASTNQTSMYLCASSLPPPGPEIYSYNEQFFGPGTRLTVL.